This T cell receptor beta chain was identified during a study of vaccination and CD4 T cells after COVID-19 (dated by TCRdb to between 2020 and 2023). Notes on the research overall: Convalescent patients had a positive SARS-CoV-2 result on nasal swab PCR, and of these patients, fewer than ten had mild disease and one had severe disease. Six males and four females were included in the convalescent cohort, with two Hispanic individuals, seven Caucasians, two Asians and one multiracial person represented. Post-COVID blood samples were collected from convalescent patients a median of about 92 days after diagnosis, with a range of about 35 to 170 days. Participants got two doses of the Pfizer-BioNTech BNT162b2 vaccine (n=8) or two doses of the Moderna mRNA-1273 vaccine (n=2). Post-vaccine blood samples were obtained a median of about 70 days after the second vaccine dose, with a range of roughly 12 to 250 days. The cultures were stimulated with overlapping spike peptide pools from SARS-CoV-2 and from the common cold coronaviruses HCoV-NL63, HCoV-OC43 and HCoV-229E. Control cultures received a CEFX viral epitope pool as the positive control, an HIV-1 Nef peptide pool as the negative control, or no peptide. In 10 COVID-19 convalescent patients and 4 infection-naive healthy vaccine recipients, researchers compared the spike-specific CD4+ TCR repertoire from before mRNA vaccination with the repertoire from after.

This clonotype has only a few counts. What antigen it recognizes has not been identified. No clone much larger than this one lies a single base away; base qualities are absent. The germline V and J ends show losses of 7 bases and 9 bases respectively, and no gene match explains 2 bases of the junction. The CDR3 has 11 amino acids, counting the end cysteine and phenylalanine. Left in the record is the CDR3 DNA by itself, 33 bases read in frame from the first base. The germline V gene gives CDR1 as MNHEY and CDR2 as SVGEGT. Findings and caveats that apply to the study as a whole: The number of convalescent patients in the study was relatively small, and the study did not examine early timepoints following natural infection. In convalescent patients, a median roughly 87% of post-vaccine SARS-CoV-2-reactive clones were detected only after vaccination, and vaccine-specific priming was suggested by this finding. In convalescent patients, nearly all vaccine-specific clones (304 of 307) were found to be mono-reactive for SARS-CoV-2 spike rather than cross-reactive with common cold coronaviruses. An increase in the median number of SARS-CoV-2-reactive clonotypes from more than 20 after infection to roughly 38 after vaccination was observed, but the change was not found to be significant.

The protocol used for the library was PCR. DNA from cultured CD4+ T cells underwent TCR sequencing with the Oncomine TCR Beta short-read assay at the Johns Hopkins FTIC core. Genomic DNA was extracted from the cultured CD4+ T cells with the QIAamp micro DNA kit. Oncomine TCR Beta libraries from cultured CD4+ T cells were pooled using unique dual indexes and sequenced on an Illumina iSeq 100. As for the authors' bioinformatics: Non-productive sequences were filtered out, and CDR3s that did not start with C, did not end with F or W, or were shorter than 7 amino acids were discarded. Antigen-specific clonotypes were identified with the MANAFEST web application by comparing peptide-stimulated wells with reference and other culture wells. Positive clones required FDR below 0.05, an odds ratio above 5, and productive frequency above 0.1% in at least two of three replicate wells. A clonotype counted as cross-reactive if it showed significant expansion both in the SARS-CoV-2 spike wells and in at least one common cold coronavirus spike condition. Using R version 3.6.1, CDR3 homology was evaluated through Levenshtein distances (stringdist) along with unrooted phylogenetic trees (ape). TCRdb cleaned the public reads at Q25 with fastp, built clones with MiXCR and kept in-frame beta chains. A single entry per CDR3 protein holds the most common genes and DNA from its merged rows. The V and J calls reflect TCRdb's pipeline rather than the authors' work. The sample table shows 13,000 or so distinct CDR3 sequences, and around 52% are seen once. Of the sample, about 14% is held by the ten largest clones.

Taken with the paper, the label for treatment or condition translates to: 10-day PBMC culture with coronavirus spike peptide pools or control peptides (ViraFEST assay). The ViraFEST assay was used in the study, in which antigen-specific T cells were expanded with peptide pools and expanded clonotypes were subsequently identified by TCR sequencing. The positive SARS-CoV-2 PCR tests of the convalescent patients were dated from March to December 2020, before the Alpha, Beta and Delta variants emerged in the United States. Each well held about 2.2 million PBMCs cultured in IMDM containing approximately 5% human AB serum and 9 to 10 IU/ml IL-2, with 10 ug/ml peptide pools added. Half of the culture medium was replaced with fresh IL-2-containing medium on days 3 and 7. Once the cells had been in culture for around ten days, the EasySep CD4+ T cell isolation kit was used to isolate CD4+ T cells by negative selection. Ficoll-Paque Plus gradient centrifugation was used to isolate PBMCs from whole blood, and the isolated PBMCs were then either used fresh or cryopreserved at -140C. In general, triplicate wells were set up for every culture condition.

The source of this sequence is a human donor who had recovered from COVID-19. Material: CD4+ T cells from blood, cultured in vitro. The chain is encoded by TRBV6-2 or TRBV6-3 joined to TRBJ2-1; TRBD1 lines up with 8 middle nucleotides. The nucleotide sequence reads TGTGCCAGCACTGACAGGGGTGAGCAGTTCTTC. Translated, this gives CASTDRGEQFF.